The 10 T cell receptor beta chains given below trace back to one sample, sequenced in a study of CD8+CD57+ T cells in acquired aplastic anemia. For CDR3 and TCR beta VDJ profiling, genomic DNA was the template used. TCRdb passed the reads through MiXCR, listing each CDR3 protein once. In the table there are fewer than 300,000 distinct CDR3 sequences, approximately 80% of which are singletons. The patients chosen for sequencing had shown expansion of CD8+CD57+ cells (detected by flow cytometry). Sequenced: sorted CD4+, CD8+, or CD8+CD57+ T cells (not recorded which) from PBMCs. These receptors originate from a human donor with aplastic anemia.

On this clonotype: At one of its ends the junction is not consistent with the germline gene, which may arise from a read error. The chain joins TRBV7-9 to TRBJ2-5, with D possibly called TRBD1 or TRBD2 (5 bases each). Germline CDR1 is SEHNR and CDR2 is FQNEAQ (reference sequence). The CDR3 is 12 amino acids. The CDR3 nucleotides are TGTGCCAGCAGCTTAGCGGGGGAGACCGAGTCCTTC. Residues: CASSLAGETESF.

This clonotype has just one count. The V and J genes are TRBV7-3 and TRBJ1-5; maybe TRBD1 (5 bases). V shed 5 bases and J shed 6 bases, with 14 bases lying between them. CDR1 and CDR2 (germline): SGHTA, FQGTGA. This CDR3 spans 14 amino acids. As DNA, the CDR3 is TGTGCCAGCAGCCCGATAGGGGCGAGTCAGCCCCAGCATTTT. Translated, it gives CASSPIGASQPQHF.

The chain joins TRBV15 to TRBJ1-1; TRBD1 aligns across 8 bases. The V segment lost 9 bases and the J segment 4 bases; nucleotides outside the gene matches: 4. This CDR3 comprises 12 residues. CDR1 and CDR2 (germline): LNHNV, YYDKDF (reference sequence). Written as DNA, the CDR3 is TGTGCCACAGACAGGGGCCCCACTGAAGCTTTCTTT. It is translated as CATDRGPTEAFF.

As DNA, the CDR3 is TGTGCCAGCAGCCAAGGTCCGGGGCGGGGGGGCCAAAACCAGTACTTC. This gives the protein CASSQGPGRGGQNQYF. V and J are TRBV7-9 and TRBJ2-5, with 9 positions matching TRBD2. CDR1 and CDR2 (germline): SEHNR, FQNEAQ (reference sequence). This CDR3 is built from 16 residues. Losses at the gene ends were 5 bases for V and 10 bases for J; bases not matched to a gene: 17.

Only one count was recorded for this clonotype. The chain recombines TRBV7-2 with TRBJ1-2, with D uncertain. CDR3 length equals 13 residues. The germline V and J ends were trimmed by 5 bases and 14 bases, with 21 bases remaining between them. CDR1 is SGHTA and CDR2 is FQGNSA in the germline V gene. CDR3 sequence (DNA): TGTGCCAGCAGCCTAGGCCTTGCAGGTACAGATACCTTC. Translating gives CASSLGLAGTDTF. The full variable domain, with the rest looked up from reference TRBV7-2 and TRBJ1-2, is GAGVSQSPSNKVTEKGKDVELRCDPISGHTALYWYRQSLGQGLEFLIYFQGNSAPDKSGLPSDRFSAERTGGSVSTLTIQRTQQEDSAVYLCASSLGLAGTDTFGSGTRLTVV.

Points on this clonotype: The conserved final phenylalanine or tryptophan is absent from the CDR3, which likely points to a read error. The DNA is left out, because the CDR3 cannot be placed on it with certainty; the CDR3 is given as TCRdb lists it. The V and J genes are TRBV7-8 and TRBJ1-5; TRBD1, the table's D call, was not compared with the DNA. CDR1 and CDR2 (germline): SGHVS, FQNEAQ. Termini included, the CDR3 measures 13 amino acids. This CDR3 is CASSSTPTEFYEQ.

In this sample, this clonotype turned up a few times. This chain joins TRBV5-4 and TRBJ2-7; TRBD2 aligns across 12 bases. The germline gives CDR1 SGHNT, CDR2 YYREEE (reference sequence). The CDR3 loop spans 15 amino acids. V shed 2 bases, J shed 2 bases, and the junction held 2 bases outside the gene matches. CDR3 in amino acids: CASSFTSGGPYEQYV. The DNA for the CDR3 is TGTGCCAGCAGCTTTACTAGCGGGGGGCCCTACGAGCAGTACGTC.

The CDR3 spells CASSLAVGGDTEAFF. CDR3 nucleotides: TGTGCCAGCAGCTTGGCAGTGGGCGGCGACACTGAAGCTTTCTTT. The chain joins TRBV7-2 to TRBJ1-1; D is ambiguous. The germline V gene encodes CDR1 SGHTA and CDR2 FQGNSA. The length of the CDR3 is 15 residues. Trimming left V 3 bases short and J 3 bases short, with 14 bases between.

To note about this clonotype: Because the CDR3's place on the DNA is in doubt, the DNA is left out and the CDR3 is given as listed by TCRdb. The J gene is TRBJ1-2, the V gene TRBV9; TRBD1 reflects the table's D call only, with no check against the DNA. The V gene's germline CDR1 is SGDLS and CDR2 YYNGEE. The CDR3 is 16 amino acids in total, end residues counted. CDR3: CASGLAGDIQYFGYTF.

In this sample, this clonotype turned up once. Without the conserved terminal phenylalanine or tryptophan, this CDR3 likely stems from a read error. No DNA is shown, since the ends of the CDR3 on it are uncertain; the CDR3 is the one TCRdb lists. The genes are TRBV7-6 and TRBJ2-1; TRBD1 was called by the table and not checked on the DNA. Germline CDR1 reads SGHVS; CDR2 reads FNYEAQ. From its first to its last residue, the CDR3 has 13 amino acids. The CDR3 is CASSSGGALAPLH.